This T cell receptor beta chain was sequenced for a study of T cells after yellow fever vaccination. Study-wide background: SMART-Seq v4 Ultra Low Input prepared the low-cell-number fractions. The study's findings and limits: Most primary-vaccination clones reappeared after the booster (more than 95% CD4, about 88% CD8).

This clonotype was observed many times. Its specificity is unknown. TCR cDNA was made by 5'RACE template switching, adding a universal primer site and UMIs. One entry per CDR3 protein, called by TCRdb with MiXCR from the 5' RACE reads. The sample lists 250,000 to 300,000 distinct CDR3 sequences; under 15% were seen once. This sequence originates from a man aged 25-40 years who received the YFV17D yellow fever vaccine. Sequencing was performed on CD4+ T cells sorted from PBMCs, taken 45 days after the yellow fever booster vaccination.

The CDR3 coding sequence is TGTGCCAGCAGGACAGACAATGCCTACGAGCAGTACTTC. Its translation is CASRTDNAYEQYF. This rearrangement joins TRBV6-6 to TRBJ2-7, with D possibly being TRBD1 (5 bases). This CDR3 comprises 13 residues. V lost 6 bases and J lost 2, with 11 bases in between. Germline CDR1 MNHNY, CDR2 SVGAGI (reference sequence).